These 5 T cell receptor beta chains were sequenced from one sample in a study of blood T cell repertoires in COVID-19. Generated by immunoSEQ multiplex PCR, the TCRdb table keeps only in-frame clones and is missing some. Here the sample spans around 140,000 clones, roughly 88% being singletons. Sample: peripheral blood. The source is an older woman with acute or convalescent COVID-19.

The rearrangement links TRBV27 to TRBJ1-6; possibly TRBD1 for D (5 bases). This CDR3 has 15 residues. Looked up from germline, CDR1 is MNHEY and CDR2 is SMNVEV (reference sequence). Trimming took off 3 bases at V and 6 bases at J, with 12 bases between the two ends. The CDR3 loop reads CASSFLSGVNSPLHF. The CDR3 DNA reads TGTGCCAGCAGTTTCTTATCGGGGGTTAATTCACCCCTCCACTTT.

This chain links TRBV7-6 with TRBJ2-3; 11 bases map to TRBD2. CDR1 and CDR2 from the germline V gene are SGHVS and FNYEAQ. V lost 3 bases and J lost 3; bases outside the gene matches: 2. There are 15 residues in the CDR3. The CDR3 loop reads CASSFSSGGTDTQYF. CDR3 in DNA: TGTGCCAGCAGCTTTTCTAGCGGGGGGACAGATACGCAGTATTTT. The full variable domain, rest sourced from reference TRBV7-6 and TRBJ2-3, is GAGVSQSPRYKVTKRGQDVALRCDPISGHVSLYWYRQALGQGPEFLTYFNYEAQQDKSGLPNDRFSAERPEGSISTLTIQRTEQRDSAMYRCASSFSSGGTDTQYFGPGTRLTVL.

Details on this clone: Distinct nucleotide sequences in the sample also encode this CDR3. This chain links TRBV4-3 with TRBJ1-3; TRBD1 is a possible D gene (5 bases). The CDR3 spans 16 residues. Germline-derived CDR1 and CDR2 are LGHNA and YSLEER. V lost 1 base, J lost 0 bases, and 10 bases lay in between. The CDR3 bases are TGCGCCAGCAGCCAAGGGGAAGGGGCCTCTGGAAACACCATATATTTT. Residues: CASSQGEGASGNTIYF.

The rearrangement joins TRBV25-1 to TRBJ2-5, with a tentative D call TRBD1 (5 bases). Looked up from germline, CDR1 is MGHDK and CDR2 is SYGVNS. This CDR3 has 18 amino acids. The V gene lost 2 bases and the J gene lost 0 bases, with 19 bases spanning the gap. In nucleotides, the CDR3 is TGTGCCAGCAGTGAAAATCCCTACGACAGCGTCTACCAAGAGACCCAGTACTTC. This gives the protein CASSENPYDSVYQETQYF. The whole variable domain, remainder taken from reference TRBV25-1 and TRBJ2-5, is EADIYQTPRYLVIGTGKKITLECSQTMGHDKMYWYQQDPGMELHLIHYSYGVNSTEKGDLSSESTVSRIRTEHFPLTLESARPSHTSQYLCASSENPYDSVYQETQYFGPGTRLLVL.

V gene TRBV5-1 combines with J gene TRBJ2-3, with 8 nucleotides matching TRBD1. J was trimmed by 4 bases and V by 5 bases; bases with no gene match: 3. CDR3 size: 13 residues. Germline V CDR1 and CDR2: SGHRS, YFSETQ. The CDR3 DNA reads as TGCGCCAGCAGACAGGGGGTCTCAGATACGCAGTATTTT. Protein product: CASRQGVSDTQYF.